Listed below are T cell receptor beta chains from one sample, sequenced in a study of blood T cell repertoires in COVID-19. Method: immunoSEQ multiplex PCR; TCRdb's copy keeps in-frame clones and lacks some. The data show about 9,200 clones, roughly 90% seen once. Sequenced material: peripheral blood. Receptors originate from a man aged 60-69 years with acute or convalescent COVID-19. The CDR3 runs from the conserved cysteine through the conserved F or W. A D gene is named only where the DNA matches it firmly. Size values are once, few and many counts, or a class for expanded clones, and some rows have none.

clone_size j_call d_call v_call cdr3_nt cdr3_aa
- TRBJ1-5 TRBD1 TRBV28 TGTGCCAGCAGTTTACCCGGACAGGTTGACGCCCCCCAGCATTTT CASSLPGQVDAPQHF
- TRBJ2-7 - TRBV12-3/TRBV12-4 TGTGCCAGCAGTTTTGGGCAGATCTACGAGCAGTACTTC CASSFGQIYEQYF
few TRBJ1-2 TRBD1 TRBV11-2 TGTGCCAGCAGCTACCAAGACAGGGATCATGGCTACACCTTC CASSYQDRDHGYTF
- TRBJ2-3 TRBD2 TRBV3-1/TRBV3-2 TGTGCCAGCAGTCTTCGTGGACTAGCGGCAGATACGCAGTATTTT CASSLRGLAADTQYF
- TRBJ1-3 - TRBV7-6 TGTGCCAGCAGCGATCCGGGGTTCTCTGGAAACACCATATATTTT CASSDPGFSGNTIYF
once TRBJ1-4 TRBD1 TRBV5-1 TGCGCCAGCAGCCCTGGACAGGGGCCTAATGAAAAACTGTTTTTT CASSPGQGPNEKLFF
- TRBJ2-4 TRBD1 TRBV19 TGTGCCAGTAGTATAGAAGCACAGGGGTTTATGCACATTCAGTACTTC CASSIEAQGFMHIQYF
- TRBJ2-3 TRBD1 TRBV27 TGTGCCAGCAGTCCGCTAAGGACAGGGGGGATATGGGATACGCAGTATTTT CASSPLRTGGIWDTQYF
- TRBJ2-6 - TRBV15 TGTGCCACCAGCAGAGAGGCAGGGGCTGGGGCCAACGTCCTGACTTTC CATSREAGAGANVLTF
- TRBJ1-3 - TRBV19 TGTGCCAGTAGGCGCGACAGTAACTCTGGAAACACCATATATTTT CASRRDSNSGNTIYF
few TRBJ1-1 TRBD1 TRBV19 TGTGCCAGTAGTCCCAGACAGGGTGGAAGCGCTGAAGCTTTCTTT CASSPRQGGSAEAFF
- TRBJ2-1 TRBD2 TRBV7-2 TGTGCCAGCAGCACTAGCGGGGGGGATGAGCAGTTCTTC CASSTSGGDEQFF
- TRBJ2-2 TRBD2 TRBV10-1 TGCGCCAGCACCGGTAGCGGGAGCAGAACCGGGGAGCTGTTTTTT CASTGSGSRTGELFF
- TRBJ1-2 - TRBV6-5 TGTGCCAGCAGGACTCGTTACAGGGTGAACTATGGCTACACCTTC CASRTRYRVNYGYTF
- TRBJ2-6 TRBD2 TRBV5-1 TGCGCCAGCAGCTTGAATCTAGCGGGCTCCTCTGGGGCCAACGTCCTGACTTTC CASSLNLAGSSGANVLTF
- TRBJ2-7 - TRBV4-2 TGTGCCAGCAGCCAACCCCCTACCTACGAGCAGTACTTC CASSQPPTYEQYF
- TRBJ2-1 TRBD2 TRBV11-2 TGTGCCAGCAGCTTAGATCTTAGCGGGGGGTACAATGAGCAGTTCTTC CASSLDLSGGYNEQFF
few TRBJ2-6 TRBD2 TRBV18 TGTGCCAGCACGTTGAGCGGGGGTGGGGCCAACGTCCTGACTTTC CASTLSGGGANVLTF
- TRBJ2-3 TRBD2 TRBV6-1 TGTGCCAGCAGTGAAGCGCGGGCTAGCGGGAGGACAACGCAGTATTTT CASSEARASGRTTQYF
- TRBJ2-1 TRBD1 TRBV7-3 TGTGCCAGCAGCTTAACGGGACAGAACAATGAGCAGTTCTTC CASSLTGQNNEQFF
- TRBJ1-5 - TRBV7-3 TGTGCCAGCAGCTTAGGGGGGTTGTGCAGCAATCAGCCCCAGCATTTT CASSLGGLCSNQPQHF
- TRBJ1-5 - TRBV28 TGTGCCAGCACCCTGCCCCGGGGGCCCCAGCATTTT CASTLPRGPQHF
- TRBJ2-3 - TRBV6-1 TGTGCCAGCAGTGAAGGGGCAGGGGCAGATACGCAGTATTTT CASSEGAGADTQYF
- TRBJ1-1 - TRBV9 TGTGCCAGCAGCGTAGCCCAGGAGAACACTGAAGCTTTCTTT CASSVAQENTEAFF
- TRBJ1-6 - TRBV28 TGTGCCACCCTGCCGCAAACAGGAATCTATAATTCACCCCTCCACTTT CATLPQTGIYNSPLHF
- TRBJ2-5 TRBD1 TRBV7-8 TGTGCCAGCAGCTTCAGAGGACAGGGGCGGCAGACCCAGTACTTC CASSFRGQGRQTQYF
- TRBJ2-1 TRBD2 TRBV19 TGTGCCAGTACCATAGCGGGGGCCTACAATGAGCAGTTCTTC CASTIAGAYNEQFF
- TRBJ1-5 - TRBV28 TGTGCCAGCACCCTAGGATTTTCGCGGCAGCCCCAGCATTTT CASTLGFSRQPQHF
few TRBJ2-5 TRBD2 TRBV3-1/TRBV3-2 TGTGCCAGCAGCCAAGAGGGTGGGACGGGGGGCCAAGAGACCCAGTACTTC CASSQEGGTGGQETQYF
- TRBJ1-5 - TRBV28 TGTGCCAGCAGTTTGGTCCGTCAGAATCAGCCCCAGCATTTT CASSLVRQNQPQHF
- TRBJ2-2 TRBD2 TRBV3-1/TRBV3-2 TGTGCCAGCAGCCAAGTAAGGGGACTAGCAAGTGCCGGGGAGCTGTTTTTT CASSQVRGLASAGELFF
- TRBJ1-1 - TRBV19 TGTGCCAGTAGTAAAGGGGGGGCAGCGGAAGCTTTCTTT CASSKGGAAEAFF
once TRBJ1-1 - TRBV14 TGTGCCAGCAGCCCATCGGGCACTGAAGCTTTCTTT CASSPSGTEAFF
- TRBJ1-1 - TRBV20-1 TGCAGTGCTAAAAGGGGTACTGAAGCTTTCTTT CSAKRGTEAFF
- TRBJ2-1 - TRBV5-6 TGTGCCAGCAGCCACCGGGTTGAGCAGTTCTTC CASSHRVEQFF
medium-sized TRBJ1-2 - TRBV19 TGTGCCAGTAGCAGTAGTCAGGGCTCTGGGCATGGCTACACCTTC CASSSSQGSGHGYTF
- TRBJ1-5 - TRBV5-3 TGTGCCAGAAGCTTGGCCAGGGCCAATCAGCCCCAGCATTTT CARSLARANQPQHF
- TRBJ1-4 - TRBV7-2 TGTGCCAGCAGCCCCCGACAATTTGCAACTAATGAAAAACTGTTTTTT CASSPRQFATNEKLFF
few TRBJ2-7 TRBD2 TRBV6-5 TGTGCCAGCAGTCCCGGACTAGCGGTAAACTACGAGCAGTACTTC CASSPGLAVNYEQYF
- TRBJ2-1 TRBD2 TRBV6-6 TGTGCCAGCAGTTATTCCCGGGACTACGACAATGAGCAGTTCTTC CASSYSRDYDNEQFF
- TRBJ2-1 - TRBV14 TGTGCCAGCAGCCAAGCTTGGGACACCCTGGGTGAGCAGTTCTTC CASSQAWDTLGEQFF
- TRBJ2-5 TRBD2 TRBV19 TGTGCCAGTAGCCATCCAGCTAGCGGGAGTGGTGAGACCCAGTACTTC CASSHPASGSGETQYF
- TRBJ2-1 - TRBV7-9 TGTGCCAGCAGCTTAGTAGGCGGGCGGGCCAATGAGCAGTTCTTC CASSLVGGRANEQFF
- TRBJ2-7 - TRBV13 TGTGCCAGCAGCTCCCTGGAGACTTATGGGTACGAGCAGTACTTC CASSSLETYGYEQYF
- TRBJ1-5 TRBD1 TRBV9 TGTGCCAGCAGCCCGGGACAGGGGGCGTTGAATCAGCCCCAGCATTTT CASSPGQGALNQPQHF
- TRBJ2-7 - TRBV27 TGTGCCAGCAGTTTCTCCGCCCAGGGGGGCCTCTCCTACGAGCAGTACTTC CASSFSAQGGLSYEQYF
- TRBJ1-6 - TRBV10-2 TGCGCCAGCAGGGAGGTGGTCGGGGATTCACCCCTCCACTTT CASREVVGDSPLHF
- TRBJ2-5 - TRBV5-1 TGCGCCAGCAGCCCCTCCCCCGGTGAGACCCAGTACTTC CASSPSPGETQYF
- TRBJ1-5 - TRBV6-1 TGTGCCAGCAGTGAATCGCTAGGGCCCCAGCATTTT CASSESLGPQHF
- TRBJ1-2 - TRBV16 TGTGCCAGCAGCCCCGGACAAGACAGGCGCTACACCTTC CASSPGQDRRYTF
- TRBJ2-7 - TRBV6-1 TGTGCCAGCAGTGAAGCTACTGCGAGCTACGAGCAGTACTTC CASSEATASYEQYF
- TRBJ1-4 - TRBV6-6 TGTGCCAGCAGTTACTTACAGTACCGCGAAAAACTGTTTTTT CASSYLQYREKLFF
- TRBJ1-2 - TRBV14 TGTGCCAGCAGCCAAGACCGGCGCCCAGGGCTGGGCGGCTACACCTTC CASSQDRRPGLGGYTF
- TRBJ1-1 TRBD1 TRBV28 TGTGCCAGCAGCCGACGGGACAGAAAGAACACTGAAGCTTTCTTT CASSRRDRKNTEAFF
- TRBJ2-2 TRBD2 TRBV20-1 TGCAGTGCTAGTGTTAGCGGGGGTGGAATCTCCGGGGAGCTGTTTTTT CSASVSGGGISGELFF
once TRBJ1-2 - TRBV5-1 TGCGCCAGCAGCTCCGGGAGCTATGGCTACACCTTC CASSSGSYGYTF
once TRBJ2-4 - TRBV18 TGTGCCAGCTCACGACCGGGCGCGGCCAAAAACATTCAGTACTTC CASSRPGAAKNIQYF
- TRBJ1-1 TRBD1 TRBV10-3 TGTGCCATCAGCGGGACAGGGTCGACTGAAGCTTTCTTT CAISGTGSTEAFF
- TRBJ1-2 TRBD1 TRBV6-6 TGTGCCAGCAGTTACTCTCAGGGGGATTCGGGAGGCTACACCTTC CASSYSQGDSGGYTF
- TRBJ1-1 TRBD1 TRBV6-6 TGTGCCAGCAGTGCGGGACAGGGGTTCGTCACTGAAGCTTTCTTT CASSAGQGFVTEAFF